This TCR beta chain was found in a study of vaccination and CD4 T cells after COVID-19. As for treatment: approximately 9-day PBMC culture with coronavirus spike peptide pools or control peptides (ViraFEST assay). After removal of 6 bases from V and 0 bases from J, the junction contained 13 bases not matched to a gene. Germline V gene data show CDR1 as SGHVS and CDR2 as FQNEAQ. This CDR3 spans 18 amino acids. This clonotype has just a few counts. Its matching antigen is unknown. Oncomine TCR Beta short-read sequencing was applied to DNA from cultured CD4+ T cells. Cultures of CD4+ T cells served as the source for extracting genomic DNA. MiXCR, run by TCRdb on the PCR reads, gives a single entry per CDR3 protein. The table records fewer than 20,000 distinct CDR3 sequences, around 60% of them present only once.

The rearrangement joins TRBV7-8 to TRBJ1-5, with TRBD1 identical over 8 bases. This clonotype originated in a human donor who had recovered from COVID-19. Sequences were derived from CD4+ T cells from blood, cultured in vitro, sampled before SARS-CoV-2 vaccination. In DNA form, the CDR3 reads TGTGCCAGCAGAAGACAGGGGCGAGGGCTATATAGCAATCAGCCCCAGCATTTT. Amino acids: CASRRQGRGLYSNQPQHF.